This T cell receptor (beta chain) is from a study of blood T cells in healthy people across ages. Primers used in a second PCR of roughly 7 to 12 cycles were a sample-barcoded 5' primer and a J-beta primer mix. Every cDNA molecule carried a tag from a template-switch adaptor bearing 12 random nucleotides. TCRdb reanalysed the 5' RACE reads using MiXCR and keeps one entry per CDR3 protein. The sample lists about a million distinct CDR3 sequences; roughly 50% were seen once. Germline-derived CDR1 and CDR2 are MGHRA and YSYEKL. V dropped 5 bases and J dropped 4 bases, with 11 bases sitting between them. The CDR3 length is 13 residues. This clonotype showed up just a few times.

The sequence was obtained from a man younger than 45 in good health. The chain couples TRBV4-1 to TRBJ1-1; possibly TRBD1 for D (5 bases). Material: blood. CDR3 loop: CASSGGGGTEAFF. For the CDR3, the DNA is TGCGCCAGCAGCGGGGGGGGAGGCACTGAAGCTTTCTTT.